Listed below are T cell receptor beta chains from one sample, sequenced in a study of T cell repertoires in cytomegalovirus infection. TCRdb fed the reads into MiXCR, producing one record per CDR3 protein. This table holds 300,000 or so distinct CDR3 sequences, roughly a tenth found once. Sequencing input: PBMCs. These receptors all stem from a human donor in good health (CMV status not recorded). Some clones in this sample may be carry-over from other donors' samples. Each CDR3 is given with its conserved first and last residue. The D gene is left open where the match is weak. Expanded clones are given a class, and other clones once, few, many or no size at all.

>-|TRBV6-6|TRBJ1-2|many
CASSYEGRYGYTF
TGTGCCAGCAGTTACGAAGGGCGGTATGGCTACACCTTC
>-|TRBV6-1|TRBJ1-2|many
CASSDLPRGSYGYTF
TGTGCCAGCAGTGACCTTCCGAGGGGTTCCTATGGCTACACCTTC
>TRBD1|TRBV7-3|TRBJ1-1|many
CASSSQPDRGEAFF
TGTGCCAGCAGCTCCCAACCGGACAGGGGTGAAGCTTTCTTT
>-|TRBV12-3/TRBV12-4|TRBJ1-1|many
CASAEIRNTEAFF
TGTGCCAGCGCTGAGATTCGGAACACTGAAGCTTTCTTT
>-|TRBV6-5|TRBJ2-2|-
CASSYKRATGELFF
TGTGCCAGCAGTTACAAGAGGGCCACCGGGGAGCTGTTTTTT
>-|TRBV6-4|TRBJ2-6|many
CASSDSDSGANVLTF
TGTGCCAGCAGTGACTCAGACTCTGGGGCCAACGTCCTGACTTTC
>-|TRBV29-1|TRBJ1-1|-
CSVERQENTEAFF
TGCAGCGTTGAAAGACAGGAGAACACTGAAGCTTTCTTT
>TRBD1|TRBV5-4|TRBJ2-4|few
CASSSAQGGNIQYF
TGTGCCAGCAGCTCGGCACAGGGGGGTAACATTCAGTACTTC
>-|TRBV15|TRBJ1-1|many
CATSREGLNTEAFF
TGTGCCACCAGCAGAGAGGGATTGAACACTGAAGCTTTCTTT
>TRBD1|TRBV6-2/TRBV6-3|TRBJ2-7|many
CASIPGTVSYEQYF
TGTGCCAGCATACCGGGGACAGTTTCCTACGAGCAGTACTTC
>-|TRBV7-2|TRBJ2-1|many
CASSPPGEQFF
TGTGCCAGCAGCCCCCCTGGGGAGCAGTTCTTC
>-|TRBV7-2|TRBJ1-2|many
CASSLAQGNWGYTF
TGTGCCAGCAGCTTAGCGCAGGGGAACTGGGGCTACACCTTC
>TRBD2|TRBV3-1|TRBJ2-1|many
CASSLRTSGGRAYNEQFF
TGTGCCAGCAGCCTCAGGACTAGCGGGGGTCGAGCCTACAATGAGCAGTTCTTC
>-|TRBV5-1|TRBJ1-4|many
CASSLAQQEKLFF
TGCGCCAGCAGCTTGGCCCAGCAAGAAAAACTGTTTTTT
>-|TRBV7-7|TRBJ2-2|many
CASSRGFTGELFF
TGTGCTAGCAGCCGGGGGTTCACCGGGGAGCTGTTTTTT
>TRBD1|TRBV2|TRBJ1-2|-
CASSGTGFGGYTF
TGTGCCAGCAGCGGGACAGGGTTCGGAGGCTACACCTTC
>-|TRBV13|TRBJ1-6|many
CASSPGAENRNSPLHF
TGTGCCAGCAGCCCAGGGGCAGAGAACCGTAATTCACCCCTCCACTTT
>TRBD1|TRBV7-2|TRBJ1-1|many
CASSVSDRGRSFF
TGTGCCAGCAGCGTCAGTGACAGGGGGCGTTCTTTCTTT
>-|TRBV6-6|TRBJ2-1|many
CASSYSISGGLYNEQFF
TGTGCCAGCAGTTACTCGATCTCCGGGGGCCTCTACAATGAGCAGTTCTTC
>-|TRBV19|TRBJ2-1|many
CASRDPQLSEQFF
TGTGCCAGTAGGGATCCTCAATTGAGTGAGCAGTTCTTC
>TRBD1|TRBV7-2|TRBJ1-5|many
CASSYTGGSDQPQHF
TGTGCCAGCAGTTACACAGGGGGCTCGGATCAGCCCCAGCATTTT
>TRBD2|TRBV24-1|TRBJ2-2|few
CATSTSGGASGTGELFF
TGTGCCACCAGTACTAGCGGGGGGGCCAGTGGCACCGGGGAGCTGTTTTTT
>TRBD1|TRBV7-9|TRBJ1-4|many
CASSGGTVTGEKLFF
TGTGCCAGCAGCGGGGGGACAGTCACAGGGGAAAAACTGTTTTTT
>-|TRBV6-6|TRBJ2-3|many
CASRRSTDTQYF
TGTGCCAGCAGAAGAAGCACAGATACGCAGTATTTT
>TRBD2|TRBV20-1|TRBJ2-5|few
CSARAGAGGPGQYF
TGCAGTGCTAGAGCAGGAGCGGGGGGGCCCGGCCAGTACTTC
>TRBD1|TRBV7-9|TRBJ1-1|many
CASSRTPGTEEAFF
TGTGCCAGCAGCCGCACTCCCGGGACAGAGGAAGCTTTCTTT
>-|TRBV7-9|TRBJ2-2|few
CASSPTYLGSGELFF
TGTGCCAGCAGCCCAACCTACCTGGGAAGCGGGGAGCTGTTTTTT
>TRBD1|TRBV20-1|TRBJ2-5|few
CSASNRGQGAETQYF
TGCAGTGCCTCGAACCGGGGACAGGGGGCGGAGACCCAGTACTTC
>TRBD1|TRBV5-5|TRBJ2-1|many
CASSLIGTGVRNEQFF
TGTGCCAGCAGCTTGATTGGGACAGGGGTTCGCAATGAGCAGTTCTTC
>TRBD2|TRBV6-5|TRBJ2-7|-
CASGRGGRGGKYEQYF
TGTGCCAGCGGTCGGGGGGGGCGGGGGGGCAAGTACGAGCAGTACTTC
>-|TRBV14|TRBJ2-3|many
CASSPKSTDTQYF
TGTGCCAGCAGCCCCAAATCCACAGATACGCAGTATTTT
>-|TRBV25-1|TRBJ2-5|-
CASSGILETQYF
TGTGCCAGCAGTGGAATTCTGGAGACCCAGTACTTC
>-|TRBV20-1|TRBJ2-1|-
CSAAGQTGYNEQFF
TGCAGTGCTGCCGGACAAACCGGCTACAATGAGCAGTTCTTC
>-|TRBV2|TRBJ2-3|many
CASSGAPQGTQYF
TGTGCCAGCAGTGGAGCCCCTCAGGGTACGCAGTATTTT
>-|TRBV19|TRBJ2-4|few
CASSIAPTTLTKNIQYF
TGTGCCAGTAGTATAGCCCCGACGACGCTAACCAAAAACATTCAGTACTTC
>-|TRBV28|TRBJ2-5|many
CASSLNRAFQETQYF
TGTGCCAGCAGTTTGAACAGGGCCTTCCAGGAGACCCAGTACTTC
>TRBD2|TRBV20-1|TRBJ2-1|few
CSARVSGGTNYNEQFF
TGCAGTGCTAGAGTTAGCGGGGGGACCAACTACAATGAGCAGTTCTTC
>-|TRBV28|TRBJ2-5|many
CASSLVRQGKGETQYF
TGTGCCAGCAGTTTGGTCCGGCAGGGTAAGGGAGAGACCCAGTACTTC
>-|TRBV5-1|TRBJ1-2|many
CASSRAGEGVYGYTF
TGCGCCAGCAGCCGCGCCGGGGAAGGGGTCTATGGCTACACCTTC
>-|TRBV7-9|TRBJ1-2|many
CASSQKVLGPGVDTF
TGTGCCAGCAGCCAAAAAGTTCTGGGGCCAGGGGTTGACACCTTC
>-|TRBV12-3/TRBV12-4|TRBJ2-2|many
CASRPPGQNTGELFF
TGTGCCAGCAGACCGCCGGGACAAAACACCGGGGAGCTGTTTTTT
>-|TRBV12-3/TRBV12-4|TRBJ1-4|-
CASSFGENEKLFF
TGTGCCAGCAGTTTCGGGGAGAATGAAAAACTGTTTTTT
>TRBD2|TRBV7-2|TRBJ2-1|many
CASSPERGGGNEQFF
TGTGCCAGCAGCCCCGAGCGGGGGGGGGGCAATGAGCAGTTCTTC
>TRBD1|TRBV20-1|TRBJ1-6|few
CSARDGTAYSPLHF
TGCAGTGCTAGAGACGGGACAGCCTATTCACCCCTCCACTTT
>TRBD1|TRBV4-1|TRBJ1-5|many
CASSQTKTRGDQPQHF
TGCGCCAGCAGCCAGACCAAGACCAGGGGGGACCAGCCCCAGCATTTT
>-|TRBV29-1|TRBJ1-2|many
CSARLDRDNYGYTF
TGCAGCGCTCGGCTGGACAGAGATAACTATGGCTACACCTTC
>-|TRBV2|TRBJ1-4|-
CASSEGSVGNEKLFF
TGTGCCAGCAGTGAAGGGAGTGTCGGTAATGAAAAACTGTTTTTT
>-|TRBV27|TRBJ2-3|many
CASSLKGRGADTQYF
TGTGCCAGCAGTTTAAAGGGCAGGGGGGCAGATACGCAGTATTTT
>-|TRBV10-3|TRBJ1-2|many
CAIRGQVNYGYTF
TGTGCCATCAGGGGCCAGGTTAACTATGGCTACACCTTC
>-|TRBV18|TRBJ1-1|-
CASSPRRGEAFF
TGTGCCAGCTCACCCAGAAGAGGTGAAGCTTTCTTT
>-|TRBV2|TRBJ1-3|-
CASSERQPHSGNTIYF
TGTGCCAGCAGTGAAAGGCAGCCCCACTCTGGAAACACCATATATTTT
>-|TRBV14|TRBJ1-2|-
CASSQGHRVGYTF
TGTGCCAGCAGCCAAGGGCACAGGGTCGGCTACACCTTC